Shown below are 5 T cell receptor beta chains from a single sample sequenced in a study of control samples from healthy donors and cancer patients. Sequenced by immunoSEQ multiplex PCR; TCRdb stores in-frame clones only, minus some. The sample shows 95,000 to 100,000 clones, roughly 89% of them seen only once. The specimen was blood. The receptor source for this set is a man aged 25 to 45 in good health.

This sequence joins TRBV19 and TRBJ2-3; the D gene is possibly TRBD1 (6 bases). The V gene's germline CDR1 is LNHDA and CDR2 SQIVND (reference sequence). The germline V and J ends were trimmed by 0 bases and 2 bases, with 12 bases remaining between them. The CDR3 spans 16 residues. The CDR3, as DNA: TGTGCCAGTAGTATAGATCTTCAGGGGAACACAGATACGCAGTATTTT. Its translation is CASSIDLQGNTDTQYF.

The chain couples TRBV6-5 to TRBJ1-4; D remains unclear. CDR3 size: 15 residues. The germline gives CDR1 MNHEY, CDR2 SVGAGI. V shed 8 bases and J shed 7 bases, with 20 bases lying between them. The CDR3 loop reads CASANSPFEREKLFF. The CDR3 bases are TGTGCCAGCGCTAACAGCCCATTTGAACGTGAAAAACTGTTTTTT.

The V call is TRBV9, the J call TRBJ1-4; D possibly corresponds to TRBD1 (6 bases). The V gene's germline CDR1 is SGDLS and CDR2 YYNGEE. There are 16 residues in the CDR3. The V and J ends lost 2 bases and 4 bases respectively, with 15 bases between them. This chain's CDR3 is CASSVSPGHHNEKLFF. The CDR3 region has the DNA TGTGCCAGCAGCGTCTCACCGGGACATCATAATGAAAAACTGTTTTTT.

This chain joins TRBV28 and TRBJ1-5, with TRBD1 matching 7 bases. CDR3 length equals 14 residues. The germline gives CDR1 MDHEN, CDR2 SYDVKM. Losses at the gene ends were 6 bases for V and 5 bases for J; bases not matched to a gene: 7. The CDR3 DNA reads TGTGCCAGCAGCGGTGGTAGGGGGCATCAGCCCCAGCATTTT. It codes for CASSGGRGHQPQHF.

The genes are TRBV6-5 and TRBJ1-2, with TRBD1 matching 7 bases. V lost 0 bases, J lost 4 bases, and 5 bases stayed unmatched. The V gene's germline CDR1 is MNHEY and CDR2 SVGAGI. The CDR3 sequence is 15 residues long. The CDR3 DNA follows: TGTGCCAGCAGTTACTCGTCCCCAGGGGGCTATGGCTACACCTTC. Translation: CASSYSSPGGYGYTF.